This TCR beta chain was captured by sequencing in a study of TET2 disruption in CD19-targeted CAR T cells listed by TCRdb under 2018. Notes on the research overall: The number of samples was determined by the original clinical trial design and by which samples were available, and no additional inclusion criteria were applied.

The junction shows trimming of 1 base on V and 6 bases on J, and the gene matches do not reach 9 bases of it. CDR1 SGHRS and CDR2 YFSETQ were looked up in the germline V gene. Including cysteine and phenylalanine, the CDR3 has 15 amino acids. Part of the CDR3 DNA is given, 36 bases translated from base 1. Results the study describes overall, beyond this receptor: The conclusions about the patient's CAR T cells were based on extensive analysis of only one subject.

This specimen's treatment or condition label, interpreted: autologous CTL019 cells: CD19 CAR with 4-1BB and CD3 zeta domains. The CD19 CAR incorporated TCR zeta and 4-1BB costimulatory signaling domains. T cells for CTL019 manufacturing were collected from peripheral blood by leukapheresis. The DNeasy Blood and Tissue Kit was used to extract genomic DNA from pre-infusion T cells, peripheral blood, or sorted post-infusion T cells. Deep sequencing of the TCR beta chain was done using the immunoSEQ assay. In the original analysis: Only productive TCR beta rearrangements were used to compute clonotype frequencies. TCRdb holds this immuneACCESS table with in-frame rearrangements only. Some clones are missing; in checked studies, unresolved V genes explain under half, and the rest has no known cause. D and trimming come from the DNA, and the V and J calls and clone size come from that table. The sample table includes more than 25,000 clones. In total, the top ten clones hold about 2% of the sample.

Of note for this clone: Its antigen is unknown. The read ends 3 residues early relative to the CDR3; the germline J gene fills the gap.

The sequence is built from TRBV5-1 and TRBJ1-2, with TRBD1 identical over 7 junction bases. The sample in question was CD8- CAR+ T cells sorted from cultured blood T cells, obtained for CD19 CAR T cell therapy. Per the publication, the cell subset or site label means: CD8-negative CAR-positive T cells from the infusion product. The origin of this receptor is a man aged 65 to 79 with chronic lymphocytic leukemia. For the CDR3, the sequence is CASSLPVEGADGYTF. The part of the CDR3 DNA that was read is TGCGCCAGCAGCTTGCCTGTAGAGGGGGCTGATGGC.